Listed here are 22 T cell receptor beta chains from one sample, sequenced in a study of CD8 T cells in ankylosing spondylitis. TCRdb reprocessed the 5' RACE reads with MiXCR, giving one entry per CDR3 protein. The repertoire includes 300,000 to 400,000 distinct CDR3 sequences, around 24% of them detected once, and about a sixth sits in the top ten. No antigen has been identified for these receptors. Findings and caveats of the study: Typical of ankylosing spondylitis blood, it appeared, was a TCR beta motif of seven to nine highly homologous variants.

The material sequenced was blood, either unsorted or a sorted T cell fraction (not recorded which). All receptors come from a male donor with ankylosing spondylitis.

This clonotype was counted a few times. The CDR3 is CATSDPRLNTGELFF. CDR3 bases: TGTGCCACCAGTGATCCAAGATTGAACACCGGGGAGCTGTTTTTT. V gene TRBV24-1 combines with J gene TRBJ2-2; D call uncertain. The germline V gene has CDR1 KGHDR and CDR2 SFDVKD. Trimming took 3 bases from V and 1 from J, leaving 8 bases between them. CDR3 size: 15 residues.

This clonotype was seen at least ten times. The genes are TRBV12-3 or TRBV12-4 and TRBJ1-3; the D is unclear. This CDR3 contains 14 residues. The V and J ends lost 1 base and 4 bases respectively, with 8 bases between them. The CDR3 loop reads CASSLGAAGNTIYF. The CDR3 coding sequence is TGTGCCAGCAGTTTAGGGGCTGCCGGAAACACCATATATTTT.

The gene calls are TRBV28 and TRBJ2-7; 9 nucleotides agree with TRBD2. In germline, CDR1 is MDHEN, CDR2 SYDVKM. The CDR3 contains 15 residues. Trimming cost V 6 bases and J 2 bases; bases outside gene matches: 8. The CDR3 reads CASRGLATSPYEQYF. Written as DNA, the CDR3 is TGTGCCAGCAGAGGACTAGCGACGAGCCCCTACGAGCAGTACTTC.

The table lists this clonotype with a few counts. CDR3 region: CASSPAAGYAGYTF. The CDR3 DNA reads TGTGCCAGCAGCCCCGCCGCAGGGTATGCTGGCTACACCTTC. J is TRBJ1-2 and V is TRBV11-3; a possible D gene is TRBD1 (5 bases). The V end lost 5 bases, the J end lost 7 bases, and 17 bases lay between the germline ends. The length of the CDR3 is 14 residues. Germline V gives CDR1 SGHNT, CDR2 YENEEA.

This clonotype was observed a handful of times. The rearrangement uses TRBV2 and TRBJ2-1; D not certain. In germline, CDR1 is SNHLY, CDR2 FYNNEI. This CDR3 contains 14 residues. Trimming cost V 2 bases and J 4 bases, with 9 bases left between them. CDR3: CASSELGSYNEQFF. The CDR3 bases are TGTGCCAGCAGTGAACTCGGCTCTTACAATGAGCAGTTCTTC.

There are a few counts of this clonotype. The rearrangement uses TRBV15 and TRBJ1-5; 9 bases match TRBD1. Germline V gene lookup returns CDR1 LNHNV and CDR2 YYDKDF (reference sequence). The CDR3 sequence is 14 residues long. The V and J ends lost 6 bases and 5 bases, in that order; junction bases with no gene match: 5. The CDR3 reads CATSFDRGYQPQHF. The DNA of the CDR3 is TGTGCCACCAGTTTTGACAGGGGGTATCAGCCCCAGCATTTT.

The chain joins TRBV6-6 to TRBJ2-4; D is undetermined. The CDR3 is made up of 12 amino acids. Germline assignment: CDR1 MNHNY and CDR2 SVGAGI (reference sequence). The germline V and J ends were trimmed by 6 bases and 5 bases, with 8 bases remaining between them. The DNA for the CDR3 is TGTGCCAGCAGCCCAGCAGAAAACATTCAGTACTTC. Translation: CASSPAENIQYF.

This sequence joins TRBV12-3 or TRBV12-4 and TRBJ2-1, with 8 nucleotides matching TRBD1. This CDR3 is built from 14 residues. J gave up 5 bases and V 7 bases, and 7 bases lay outside the gene matches. The CDR3 coding sequence is TGTGCCAGCATTTCGGACAGGGTGCACAATGAGCAGTTCTTC. It translates to CASISDRVHNEQFF.

This clonotype has just a few counts. The V call is TRBV5-1, the J call TRBJ2-7; 9 bases map to TRBD2. CDR3 length equals 15 residues. Looked up from germline, CDR1 is SGHRS and CDR2 is YFSETQ. V dropped 1 base and J dropped 0; count of bases not matched to a gene: 2. The CDR3 loop is CASSLTSGPSYEQYF. The CDR3 coding sequence is TGCGCCAGCAGCTTGACTAGCGGGCCCTCCTACGAGCAGTACTTC.

This clonotype was seen a handful of times. CDR3 nucleotide sequence: TGTGCCAGCAGTTTTAAAGGCGGGACTAGCGGGAGGGCCTTTCACGAGCAGTACTTC. Amino acids: CASSFKGGTSGRAFHEQYF. The rearrangement joins TRBV11-2 to TRBJ2-7; the match to TRBD2 covers 16 bases. The CDR3 covers 19 residues. The V gene end was trimmed by 6 bases and the J gene end by 5 bases; junction bases not matched to a gene: 16. From germline, CDR1 is SGHAT and CDR2 FQNNGV.

This clonotype was counted a few times. CDR3 in amino acids: CASSIPGQGAGEQYF. In DNA form, the CDR3 reads TGCGCCAGCAGCATCCCGGGACAGGGGGCCGGAGAGCAGTACTTC. The chain has TRBV5-1 and TRBJ2-7, with 12 nucleotides matching TRBD1. V gave up 4 bases and J gave up 7 bases; unmatched junction bases: 9. The CDR3 consists of 15 residues. Germline V CDR1 and CDR2: SGHRS, YFSETQ.

This clonotype showed up just a few times. The chain is built from TRBV6-1 and TRBJ2-5, with D uncertain. CDR3 length: 14 residues. The germline V and J ends were trimmed by 6 bases and 4 bases, with 15 bases remaining between them. Per the germline V gene, CDR1 is MNHNS and CDR2 is SASEGT. CDR3 in DNA: TGTGCCAGCAGGAGGCCGGGCCTGGGAGAGACCCAGTACTTC. It translates to CASRRPGLGETQYF.

There are a few counts of this clonotype. The chain uses TRBV6-4 and TRBJ1-1, with a weak D call TRBD1 (6 bases). The CDR3 covers 15 residues. Germline V gene data show CDR1 as MRHNA and CDR2 as SNTAGT. Trimming stripped 6 bases from V and 4 bases from J, with 18 bases between. For the CDR3, the DNA is TGTGCCAGCAGCCCAAGGGGGGATGAGGGCACTGAAGCTTTCTTT. Its protein is CASSPRGDEGTEAFF.

This clonotype was observed a few times. This sequence joins TRBV12-3 or TRBV12-4 and TRBJ2-3; 12 bases are a match to TRBD2. V was clipped by 6 bases and J by 0 bases; unmatched bases: 4. There are 16 residues in the CDR3. CDR3 loop: CASRQGLAGSTDTQYF. The CDR3 bases are TGTGCCAGCAGACAAGGACTAGCGGGGAGCACAGATACGCAGTATTTT.

This clonotype was detected a few times. The chain employs TRBV29-1 and TRBJ2-2, with D maybe TRBD1 (6 bases). CDR1 and CDR2 from the germline V gene are SQVTM and ANQGSEA. The V end was cut by 3 bases, the J end by 0 bases, with 11 bases between. The CDR3 is 15 amino acids. CDR3 region: CSVDETGANTGELFF. CDR3 sequence (DNA): TGCAGCGTTGATGAGACAGGCGCGAACACCGGGGAGCTGTTTTTT.

V usage is TRBV4-1 and J usage is TRBJ1-2, with D perhaps matching TRBD1 (6 bases). Germline loops: CDR1 MGHRA, CDR2 YSYEKL. There are 15 residues in the CDR3. V was clipped by 0 bases and J by 7 bases, with 15 bases between them. CDR3 bases: TGCGCCAGCAGCCAAGATCCCCAGGGGCGTGTTGGCTACACCTTC. It encodes CASSQDPQGRVGYTF.

The chain has TRBV7-8 and TRBJ1-5; D uncertain. V lost 8 bases and J 5 bases, leaving 10 bases between the germline ends. From germline, CDR1 is SGHVS and CDR2 FQNEAQ. This CDR3 contains 12 residues. Here the CDR3 reads CASGIFDQPQHF. In DNA, the CDR3 is TGTGCCAGCGGCATTTTCGATCAGCCCCAGCATTTT. Complete variable domain (other parts from reference TRBV7-8 and TRBJ1-5): GAGVSQSPRYKVAKRGQDVALRCDPISGHVSLFWYQQALGQGPEFLTYFQNEAQLDKSGLPSDRFFAERPEGSVSTLKIQRTQQEDSAVYLCASGIFDQPQHFGDGTRLSIL.

The rearrangement links TRBV20-1 to TRBJ2-7, with 7 bases lining up with TRBD1. The germline V gene encodes CDR1 DFQATT and CDR2 SNEGSKA (reference sequence). The CDR3 has 16 amino acids. The V and J ends lost 2 bases and 9 bases, in that order; junction bases with no gene match: 19. CDR3 protein: CSARQLAGTEPTMQYF. CDR3 sequence (DNA): TGCAGTGCTAGACAACTGGCCGGGACAGAGCCTACGATGCAGTACTTC.

This clonotype was found a few times. V and J are TRBV5-4 and TRBJ2-1; 10 bases are a match to TRBD2. The CDR3 spans 16 residues. CDR1 is SGHNT, CDR2 YYREEE, per germline (reference sequence). V shed 4 bases and J 11 bases; nucleotides not matched to a gene: 15. The CDR3 nucleotides read TGTGCCAGCAGCACCCGGACTAGCGGCGGCGTGGAGAAGCAGTTCTTC. Protein product: CASSTRTSGGVEKQFF. Variable domain in full (rest from reference TRBV5-4 and TRBJ2-1): ETGVTQSPTHLIKTRGQQVTLRCSSQSGHNTVSWYQQALGQGPQFIFQYYREEENGRGNFPPRFSGLQFPNYSSELNVNALELDDSALYLCASSTRTSGGVEKQFFGPGTRLTVL.

The rearrangement joins TRBV7-3 to TRBJ2-5, with 10 bases aligning to TRBD1. V shed 4 bases and J 3 bases; nucleotides not matched to a gene: 5. This CDR3 is 15 amino acids long. From germline, CDR1 is SGHTA and CDR2 FQGTGA. CDR3 protein: CASSSTGTGEETQYF. CDR3 DNA sequence: TGTGCCAGCAGCTCGACAGGGACAGGGGAAGAGACCCAGTACTTC.

The rearrangement links TRBV28 to TRBJ2-1; 10 bases agree with TRBD2. Per the germline V gene, CDR1 is MDHEN and CDR2 is SYDVKM. V lost 8 bases and J lost 0; bases outside the gene matches: 10. CDR3 length: 17 residues. The CDR3 sequence is CASGHVSGRSSYNEQFF. For the CDR3, the DNA is TGTGCCAGCGGACATGTTAGCGGGAGGAGCTCCTACAATGAGCAGTTCTTC.

This clonotype was picked up a small number of times. The gene calls are TRBV2 and TRBJ2-1; TRBD1 or TRBD2 may be the D gene (5 bases each). Germline V gene sequence: CDR1 SNHLY, CDR2 FYNNEI. The length of the CDR3 is 15 residues. V lost 2 bases and J lost 3, with 11 bases in between. The CDR3 protein is CASSELPGGYNEQFF. In DNA, the CDR3 is TGTGCCAGCAGTGAACTTCCTGGGGGCTACAATGAGCAGTTCTTC. The full variable domain, in which reference TRBV2 and TRBJ2-1 provide the parts outside the CDR3, is EPEVTQTPSHQVTQMGQEVILRCVPISNHLYFYWYRQILGQKVEFLVSFYNNEISEKSEIFDDQFSVERPDGSNFTLKIRSTKLEDSAMYFCASSELPGGYNEQFFGPGTRLTVL.